Following are 8 T cell receptor beta chains from one sample sequenced in a study of OX40 agonist ivuxolimab in advanced cancers. Profiled with immunoSEQ multiplex PCR; TCRdb holds only in-frame clones, not every one. Of roughly 50,000 clones in the sample, 70% to 90% were seen once. Here the sequenced sample was CD4+ or CD8+ T cells sorted from blood, taken in a trial of the OX40 agonist ivuxolimab. These receptors were obtained from an adult with an advanced solid tumor such as melanoma, head and neck, liver or kidney cancer.

This clone was detected only a few times. The rearrangement joins TRBV25-1 to TRBJ1-2; TRBD1 matches 7 bases. The CDR3 has 14 amino acids. Per the germline V gene, CDR1 is MGHDK and CDR2 is SYGVNS. The V and J ends lost 4 bases and 7 bases, in that order; junction bases with no gene match: 9. CDR3: CASSGWLGGFGYTF. CDR3 in DNA: TGTGCCAGCAGTGGGTGGTTAGGGGGCTTTGGCTACACCTTC.

On this clone itself: Since the CDR3 does not end with the conserved phenylalanine or tryptophan, this likely comes from a read error. The J gene is TRBJ2-7, the V gene TRBV11-3; 9 bases are shared with TRBD1. V shed 0 bases, J shed 6 bases, and the junction held 12 bases outside the gene matches. From germline, CDR1 is SGHNT and CDR2 YENEEA. The CDR3 totals 17 residues. In DNA form, the CDR3 reads TGTGCCAGCAGCTTAGAACCGGCCGGGACAGGGCTTGCCGAGCAGTACCTC. The encoded protein is CASSLEPAGTGLAEQYL.

This clone has only a few counts. The chain combines TRBV4-3 with TRBJ2-3; TRBD2 agrees at 7 bases. The trim removed 3 bases at V and 0 bases at J, leaving 6 bases unmatched. The CDR3 extends over 16 amino acids. The V gene's germline CDR1 is LGHNA and CDR2 YSLEER. The CDR3 nucleotides read TGCGCCAGCAGCCAGGAGGGAGGGCGTAGCACAGATACGCAGTATTTT. This encodes CASSQEGGRSTDTQYF.

J is TRBJ1-1 and V is TRBV5-4, with no clear D. The V and J ends lost 0 bases and 1 base respectively, with 13 bases between them. CDR1 is SGHNT and CDR2 is YYREEE in the germline V gene (reference sequence). The CDR3 extends over 16 amino acids. In DNA form, the CDR3 reads TGTGCCAGCAGCTTGGCCCTGGTCGAGGGGAACACTGAAGCTTTCTTT. As protein: CASSLALVEGNTEAFF. Together with reference TRBV5-4 and TRBJ1-1, the CDR3 gives the full variable domain: ETGVTQSPTHLIKTRGQQVTLRCSSQSGHNTVSWYQQALGQGPQFIFQYYREEENGRGNFPPRFSGLQFPNYSSELNVNALELDDSALYLCASSLALVEGNTEAFFGQGTRLTVV.

V and J are TRBV6-6 and TRBJ2-2; TRBD1 matches 8 bases. Trimming removed 8 bases from V and 6 bases from J; junction bases left unmatched: 2. CDR1 and CDR2 (germline): MNHNY, SVGAGI (reference sequence). This CDR3 comprises 12 residues. The DNA of the CDR3 is TGTGCCAGCGGACAGGGAGCCGGGGAGCTGTTTTTT. This gives the protein CASGQGAGELFF.

CDR3 protein: CASLTTNYGYTF. In DNA form, the CDR3 reads TGTGCCAGCCTCACCACTAACTATGGCTACACCTTC. This sequence joins TRBV2 and TRBJ1-2; no definite D call. Trimming removed 8 bases at V and 0 bases at J, with 7 bases between. Germline V gene data show CDR1 as SNHLY and CDR2 as FYNNEI. This CDR3 has 12 residues.

The chain has TRBV30 and TRBJ2-7, with D unresolved. Trimming took off 0 bases at V and 5 bases at J, with 5 bases between the two ends. Germline V gene sequence: CDR1 GTSNPN, CDR2 SVGIG (reference sequence). The CDR3 runs to 11 residues. The CDR3, as DNA: TGTGCCTGGAGTGTAAACCACGAGCAGTACTTC. Its protein is CAWSVNHEQYF.

This clone was seen once. This chain connects TRBV29-1 to TRBJ1-2, with D tentatively TRBD1 (6 bases). Germline CDR1 and CDR2: SQVTM and ANQGSEA. This CDR3 contains 10 residues. Between the trimmed V and J ends, which lost 5 bases and 5 bases, there was a span of 6 bases. This CDR3 is CSVTGYGYTF. The CDR3 DNA sequence: TGCAGCGTTACAGGGTATGGCTACACCTTC.